Shown below are 32 T cell receptor beta chains from a single sample sequenced in a study of somatic mutations in cytotoxic T cells in rheumatoid arthritis. The method was immunoSEQ multiplex PCR; TCRdb's version includes in-frame clones alone and lacks a portion of them. Here the sample spans about 7,000 clones, roughly 70% being singletons. Sequenced sample: CD8+ T cells sorted from blood. The receptors derive from an adult with rheumatoid arthritis.

The chain employs TRBV7-9 and TRBJ2-7, with 9 nucleotides matching TRBD1. V shed 5 bases and J 3 bases; nucleotides not matched to a gene: 5. The CDR3 has 14 residues. Germline V gene data show CDR1 as SEHNR and CDR2 as FQNEAQ (reference sequence). This chain's CDR3 is CASSPGTGIYEQYF. In nucleotides, the CDR3 is TGTGCCAGCAGCCCTGGGACAGGGATCTACGAGCAGTACTTC.

The chain carries TRBV10-3 and TRBJ1-2; the D gene is possibly TRBD1 (5 bases). V gave up 4 bases and J gave up 8 bases, with 11 bases separating them. CDR1 is ENHRY, CDR2 SYGVKD, per germline. The CDR3 sequence is 12 residues long. The CDR3, as DNA: TGTGCCATCAGTGCTGGGGCGGGCGGCTACACCTTC. It is translated as CAISAGAGGYTF.

A single count supports this clone. The rearrangement uses TRBV6-5 and TRBJ1-1; no firm D call. The germline V gene encodes CDR1 MNHEY and CDR2 SVGAGI. V was pared by 0 bases and J by 6 bases, with 14 bases between. The CDR3 contains 15 residues. CDR3 in amino acids: CASSYSPGISSEAFF. The CDR3 nucleotides read TGTGCCAGCAGTTACTCACCGGGGATCTCGTCTGAAGCTTTCTTT.

The chain uses TRBV29-1 and TRBJ1-2; the match to TRBD1 covers 7 bases. In germline, CDR1 is SQVTM, CDR2 ANQGSEA. The CDR3 totals 16 residues. V was pared by 5 bases and J by 3 bases, with 15 bases of the junction left unmatched. In DNA, the CDR3 is TGCAGCGTTTCGGGGGATATAGGGGGCCGCTACTATGGCTACACCTTC. Protein product: CSVSGDIGGRYYGYTF.

This clone was recorded a few times. V and J are TRBV10-3 and TRBJ2-7, with D unclear. Germline V lookup: CDR1 ENHRY, CDR2 SYGVKD. This CDR3 contains 15 residues. Trimming shortened V by 2 bases and J by 4 bases, and 15 bases separated the two germline ends. This chain's CDR3 is CAISERAALRYEQYF. The CDR3 DNA follows: TGTGCCATCAGTGAGAGGGCGGCCCTGAGGTACGAGCAGTACTTC.

The chain employs TRBV15 and TRBJ2-7; 11 nucleotides match TRBD1. Germline CDR1 and CDR2: LNHNV and YYDKDF (reference sequence). Losses at the gene ends were 3 bases for V and 4 bases for J; bases not matched to a gene: 2. The CDR3 totals 14 residues. CDR3 nucleotides: TGTGCCACCAGCAGGGACAGGGGGCGGTACGAGCAGTACTTC. Amino acid sequence: CATSRDRGRYEQYF.

The gene calls are TRBV7-8 and TRBJ1-5; D ambiguous. This CDR3 spans 13 amino acids. Trimming removed 3 bases at V and 1 base at J, with 4 bases between. Germline V gene data show CDR1 as SGHVS and CDR2 as FQNEAQ. The DNA for the CDR3 is TGTGCCAGCAGCTTTCGAAGCAATCAGCCCCAGCATTTT. Translated: CASSFRSNQPQHF. The whole variable domain, remainder taken from reference TRBV7-8 and TRBJ1-5, is GAGVSQSPRYKVAKRGQDVALRCDPISGHVSLFWYQQALGQGPEFLTYFQNEAQLDKSGLPSDRFFAERPEGSVSTLKIQRTQQEDSAVYLCASSFRSNQPQHFGDGTRLSIL.

The V call is TRBV6-5, the J call TRBJ2-7; 9 bases agree with TRBD2. Germline CDR1 and CDR2: MNHEY and SVGAGI. J was trimmed by 2 bases and V by 2 bases; bases with no gene match: 4. There are 15 residues in the CDR3. The CDR3 DNA reads as TGTGCCAGCAGTTACCAGCGGGGGGCGGCCTACGAGCAGTACTTC. It yields the protein CASSYQRGAAYEQYF.

The rearrangement joins TRBV6-5 to TRBJ2-4; D is possibly TRBD2 (7 bases). V lost 6 bases to trimming and J lost 8 bases, with 20 bases between them. The germline gives CDR1 MNHEY, CDR2 SVGAGI. The CDR3 runs 15 residues. Here the CDR3 reads CASRKLNQGRDIQYF. CDR3 sequence (DNA): TGTGCCAGCAGAAAACTAAATCAGGGGAGGGACATTCAGTACTTC.

Comment on this clone: The junction differs from germline at one of its ends, possibly a read error. The V and J genes are TRBV7-7 and TRBJ2-3, with 14 bases aligning to TRBD2. This CDR3 has 18 residues. Germline V lookup: CDR1 SSHAT, CDR2 FNYEAQ (reference sequence). For the CDR3, the DNA is TGTGCTAGCAGCTTAGGCGGACTAGCGGGGGGCCGCTCAGATACGCAGTATTTT. Residues: CASSLGGLAGGRSDTQYF.

The V and J genes are TRBV29-1 and TRBJ1-4, with D possibly matching TRBD1 (6 bases). V was trimmed by 6 bases and J by 2 bases, leaving 13 bases between them. The length of the CDR3 is 14 residues. CDR1 and CDR2 from the germline V gene are SQVTM and ANQGSEA. CDR3 region: CSVDPGHTNEKLFF. DNA for the CDR3: TGCAGCGTCGACCCGGGACACACTAATGAAAAACTGTTTTTT.

The chain recombines TRBV20-1 with TRBJ2-5; D gene ambiguous. CDR1 and CDR2 from the germline V gene are DFQATT and SNEGSKA (reference sequence). V was pared by 5 bases and J by 5 bases, with 9 bases between. The CDR3 extends over 11 amino acids. The DNA for the CDR3 is TGCAGTGCTTCTCACGGGGAGACCCAGTACTTC. Protein: CSASHGETQYF.

The chain recombines TRBV7-8 with TRBJ2-5, with TRBD2 matching over 11 bases. Near its end, the DNA agrees better with TRBJ2-7, so the J call may be wrong. The CDR3 is 16 residues long. Germline V CDR1 and CDR2: SGHVS, FQNEAQ. The CDR3 is CASSFPGTSGGHEQYF. The CDR3 nucleotides are TGTGCCAGCAGCTTTCCCGGGACTAGCGGAGGGCACGAGCAGTACTTC.

The chain links TRBV6-5 to TRBJ1-1, with 10 bases matching TRBD1. V shed 4 bases and J 3 bases; nucleotides not matched to a gene: 5. Germline-derived CDR1 and CDR2 are MNHEY and SVGAGI. The CDR3 contains 15 residues. DNA for the CDR3: TGTGCCAGCAGTTTAAAGACAGGGGGCTACACTGAAGCTTTCTTT. Protein product: CASSLKTGGYTEAFF.

This clone was found a few times. The chain carries TRBV30 and TRBJ1-1; D is uncertain. Trimming shortened V by 5 bases and J by 1 base, and 8 bases separated the two germline ends. Germline V gene lookup returns CDR1 GTSNPN and CDR2 SVGIG (reference sequence). The CDR3 has 12 residues. The CDR3 is CAWGITNTEAFF. The CDR3, as DNA: TGTGCCTGGGGTATTACGAACACTGAAGCTTTCTTT.

This clone was seen more than once but under ten times. The V call is TRBV5-4, the J call TRBJ1-6, with 12 bases matching TRBD1. V was pared by 3 bases and J by 7 bases, with 2 bases of the junction left unmatched. CDR3 size: 15 residues. CDR1 SGHNT and CDR2 YYREEE come from the germline V gene (reference sequence). The CDR3 is CASSWGQGANSPLHF. CDR3 nucleotide sequence: TGTGCCAGCAGCTGGGGACAGGGGGCGAATTCACCCCTCCACTTT.

This chain links TRBV5-1 with TRBJ2-7; the D gene is possibly TRBD2 (6 bases). V lost 3 bases to trimming and J lost 6 bases, with 13 bases between them. Per the germline V gene, CDR1 is SGHRS and CDR2 is YFSETQ. The length of the CDR3 is 13 residues. CDR3 DNA: TGCGCCAGCAGCTGGTATGGGGGGATCGAGCAGTACTTC. Translation gives CASSWYGGIEQYF.

The chain has TRBV19 and TRBJ2-4; the D gene is possibly TRBD1 (5 bases). Trimming removed 5 bases at V and 7 bases at J, with 12 bases between. CDR1 is LNHDA, CDR2 SQIVND, per germline (reference sequence). The CDR3 is made up of 13 amino acids. CDR3 bases: TGTGCCAGTAGTCGGCAGGGCATTAACATTCAGTACTTC. Its protein is CASSRQGINIQYF.

The V and J genes are TRBV4-1 and TRBJ2-7; TRBD1 agrees at 10 bases. The CDR3 spans 16 residues. V dropped 1 base and J dropped 3; count of bases not matched to a gene: 6. CDR1 MGHRA and CDR2 YSYEKL come from the germline V gene. CDR3 nucleotide sequence: TGCGCCAGCAGCCAAGTTGCGGGGACAGGGGACTACGAGCAGTACTTC. Translated: CASSQVAGTGDYEQYF.

DNA for the CDR3: TGTGCCAGCTCACCACCGGCTCGACAGAACACTGAAGCTTTCTTT. Its translation is CASSPPARQNTEAFF. The chain links TRBV18 to TRBJ1-1; D uncertain. Deletions cut 0 bases from V and 1 base from J, with 9 bases between. This CDR3 comprises 15 residues. From germline, CDR1 is KGHSH and CDR2 LQKENI.

This chain uses TRBV5-6 with TRBJ2-7, with TRBD2 matching 11 bases. The CDR3 runs to 15 residues. The J segment lost 6 bases and the V segment lost 4 bases, leaving 9 bases of the junction unmatched. Germline assignment: CDR1 SGHDT and CDR2 YYEEEE. The CDR3 coding sequence is TGTGCCAGCAGCCCAACTAGCGGGGGAATCTTCGAGCAGTACTTC. Amino acids: CASSPTSGGIFEQYF.

The chain recombines TRBV4-1 with TRBJ2-4; 7 nucleotides agree with TRBD1. The germline V gene has CDR1 MGHRA and CDR2 YSYEKL. This CDR3 comprises 18 residues. The V segment lost 2 bases and the J segment 3 bases; nucleotides outside the gene matches: 13. CDR3 region: CASSQPVRTGLGKNIQYF. For the CDR3, the DNA is TGCGCCAGCAGCCAACCTGTCCGGACAGGATTAGGCAAAAACATTCAGTACTTC.

Remarks on this clone: The sample has other DNA sequences that encode this CDR3 too. The chain links TRBV7-9 to TRBJ2-2; the D call may be TRBD1 or TRBD2 (5 bases each). The germline V and J ends were trimmed by 10 bases and 1 base, with 19 bases remaining between them. The germline V gene encodes CDR1 SEHNR and CDR2 FQNEAQ (reference sequence). The CDR3 has 16 residues. Here the CDR3 DNA reads TGTGCCACCGCCAGCCTGGGGGTTCGGAACACCGGGGAGCTGTTTTTT. Its translation is CATASLGVRNTGELFF.

Written as DNA, the CDR3 is TGTGCCAGCAGCTTGGCTAGCGGGGGTTACAATGAGCAGTTCTTC. As protein: CASSLASGGYNEQFF. V and J are TRBV11-2 and TRBJ2-1; 10 bases are shared with TRBD2. Germline lookup yields CDR1 SGHAT and CDR2 FQNNGV. The CDR3 extends over 15 amino acids. V was clipped by 3 bases and J by 4 bases; unmatched bases: 3. Full variable domain (outside the CDR3, taken from reference TRBV11-2 and TRBJ2-1): EAGVAQSPRYKIIEKRQSVAFWCNPISGHATLYWYQQILGQGPKLLIQFQNNGVVDDSQLPKDRFSAERLKGVDSTLKIQPAKLEDSAVYLCASSLASGGYNEQFFGPGTRLTVL.

This chain uses TRBV7-2 with TRBJ2-7, with a weak D call TRBD2 (5 bases). Looked up from germline, CDR1 is SGHTA and CDR2 is FQGNSA. Trimming pared 5 bases from V and 1 base from J, leaving 12 bases between. This CDR3 is built from 14 residues. The CDR3 loop is CASSPIATSYEQYF. CDR3 DNA sequence: TGTGCCAGCAGCCCGATAGCGACGTCCTACGAGCAGTACTTC.

This clone is deemed medium-sized (0.01 to 0.1%). V gene TRBV19 combines with J gene TRBJ1-2; a possible D gene is TRBD1 (5 bases). Per germline, CDR1 LNHDA and CDR2 SQIVND (reference sequence). This CDR3 spans 14 amino acids. The V end was cut by 5 bases, the J end by 3 bases, with 13 bases between. CDR3 nucleotide sequence: TGTGCCAGTAGTTGGGGAAGGGGACACTATGGCTACACCTTC. Amino acid sequence: CASSWGRGHYGYTF.

J is TRBJ1-6 and V is TRBV12-2; the table's TRBD1 call for D was not verified on the DNA. TRBV12-2 counts as a pseudogene. CDR3 length: 15 amino acids. The CDR3 sequence is CASRGPTGYNSPLHF. The CDR3 DNA reads as TGTGCAAGTCGCGGCCCGACAGGGTATAATTCACCCCTCCACTTT.

This clone came up a few times. This chain uses TRBV19 with TRBJ1-5, with TRBD1 matching over 7 bases. CDR1 is LNHDA and CDR2 is SQIVND in the germline V gene (reference sequence). V was pared by 9 bases and J by 7 bases, with 6 bases of the junction left unmatched. There are 12 residues in the CDR3. CDR3 sequence: CASRTRGQPQHF. The CDR3 DNA is TGTGCCAGCCGGACCAGGGGGCAGCCCCAGCATTTT.

The chain recombines TRBV6-1 with TRBJ2-5; maybe TRBD2 (5 bases). Germline V gene data show CDR1 as MNHNS and CDR2 as SASEGT. The CDR3 runs 16 residues. The V and J ends lost 1 base and 5 bases respectively, with 17 bases between them. CDR3 protein: CASSEVPGSDMETQYF. CDR3 bases: TGTGCCAGCAGTGAAGTGCCGGGATCGGATATGGAGACCCAGTACTTC.

The chain joins TRBV7-9 to TRBJ2-1; D is unresolved. This CDR3 is built from 15 residues. V was cut by 1 base and J by 4 bases, with 11 bases left in between. Germline lookup yields CDR1 SEHNR and CDR2 FQNEAQ (reference sequence). For the CDR3, the DNA is TGTGCCAGCAGCTTAGTGCAATCGTATTACAATGAGCAGTTCTTC. As protein: CASSLVQSYYNEQFF.

The genes are TRBV7-6 and TRBJ1-5, with D tentatively TRBD1 (5 bases). CDR1 is SGHVS, CDR2 FNYEAQ, per germline. Trimming pared 1 base from V and 3 bases from J, leaving 13 bases between. This CDR3 has 16 amino acids. CDR3 protein: CASSLGIGDLNQPQHF. The DNA for the CDR3 is TGTGCCAGCAGCTTAGGTATAGGGGATCTCAATCAGCCCCAGCATTTT.

As for this clone: The junction differs from germline at one of its ends, possibly a read error. This rearrangement joins TRBV7-7 to TRBJ2-3; 8 positions agree with TRBD2. Germline V CDR1 and CDR2: SSHAT, FNYEAQ (reference sequence). The CDR3 is 15 amino acids. The chain's CDR3 is CASSSGLGSLDTQYF. CDR3 DNA: TGTGCTAGCAGCTCGGGACTAGGGTCCCTTGATACGCAGTATTTT.